This T cell receptor beta chain was recovered during a study of STAT5B mutations in CD4+ large granular lymphocyte leukemia. Produced via immunoSEQ multiplex PCR; TCRdb's table is partial and in-frame only. The sample yields roughly 40,000 clones, roughly 80% seen once. Looked up from germline, CDR1 is GTSNPN and CDR2 is SVGIG (reference sequence). The CDR3 runs to 12 residues. V was shortened by 4 bases and J by 3 bases, with 10 bases between the two germline ends. The chain employs TRBV30 and TRBJ2-7, with D tentatively TRBD2 (6 bases). This receptor was taken from a human donor in good health. Sequencing was done on a sample of CD4+ T cells from blood buffy coats. CDR3 sequence: CAWNRLDYEQYF. The CDR3 DNA reads TGTGCCTGGAACCGACTAGACTACGAGCAGTACTTC.